The text below deals with one TCR beta chain. At deep level, the assay was performed. Data came from immunoSEQ multiplex PCR; TCRdb stores just in-frame clones and leaves some out. The sample lists approximately 2.5 million clones, around 94% occurring once. This record belongs to a study of shared clonotypes between healthy human individuals. Material for sequencing was naive CD4+ T cells sorted from blood. Subset given: CD45RA+ positively selected. The origin of this receptor is a young man in good health.

CDR3 loop: CASSPPVAGGPGEQYF. The DNA for the CDR3 is TGTGCCAGCTCACCACCGGTCGCGGGAGGGCCGGGCGAGCAGTACTTC. The chain has TRBV18 and TRBJ2-7; 9 nucleotides align to TRBD2. After removal of 0 bases from V and 6 bases from J, the junction contained 9 bases not matched to a gene. Germline assignment: CDR1 KGHSH and CDR2 LQKENI. The CDR3 runs to 16 residues.